The 32 T cell receptor beta chains below come from one sample, sequenced in a study of cytomegalovirus exposure and HLA in healthy donors. The PCR contained 60 Vbeta and 13 Jbeta primers. This table comes from immunoSEQ multiplex PCR, and its TCRdb copy is limited to in-frame clones, with some not included. The sample includes about 96,000 clones, about four fifths of them seen just once. The sample was PBMCs. These receptors were taken from a woman between 65 and 79 years old in good health and CMV-seropositive.

The chain links TRBV7-2 to TRBJ2-6; TRBD2 might be the D (5 bases). The ends were cut back, 5 bases at V and 2 bases at J, with 10 bases in the middle. The germline V gene has CDR1 SGHTA and CDR2 FQGNSA. The CDR3 runs 15 residues. The CDR3 sequence is CASSEGITGANVLTF. The CDR3 DNA sequence: TGTGCCAGCAGCGAGGGAATAACTGGGGCCAACGTCCTGACTTTC.

The genes are TRBV5-5 and TRBJ2-2; TRBD2 might be the D (5 bases). V dropped 5 bases and J dropped 1 base, with 6 bases sitting between them. Germline CDR1 and CDR2: SGHKS and YYEKEE (reference sequence). There are 13 residues in the CDR3. The CDR3 DNA follows: TGTGCCAGCAGGGAGGTGAACACCGGGGAGCTGTTTTTT. It yields the protein CASREVNTGELFF.

The J gene is TRBJ2-1, the V gene TRBV27, with 10 positions matching TRBD2. The length of the CDR3 is 18 residues. CDR1 MNHEY and CDR2 SMNVEV come from the germline V gene (reference sequence). J lost 5 bases, V lost 3 bases, and 13 bases had no gene match. CDR3 sequence reads: CASSFGLAGAMGDNEQFF. Written as DNA, the CDR3 is TGTGCCAGCAGTTTTGGGCTAGCGGGAGCGATGGGGGACAATGAGCAGTTCTTC.

Comment on this clone: The sample holds other DNA sequences that translate to the same CDR3. The chain is built from TRBV2 and TRBJ2-2; D uncertain. Germline lookup yields CDR1 SNHLY and CDR2 FYNNEI. Trimming shortened V by 6 bases and J by 2 bases, and 10 bases separated the two germline ends. The CDR3 totals 14 residues. CDR3 bases: TGTGCCAGCAGACTCGCCGCTAACACCGGGGAGCTGTTTTTT. It encodes CASRLAANTGELFF.

This clone has only one observation. V is TRBV9 and J is TRBJ2-1; TRBD2 agrees at 10 bases. The V gene's germline CDR1 is SGDLS and CDR2 YYNGEE. The CDR3 has 18 amino acids. V was clipped by 7 bases and J by 0 bases; unmatched bases: 13. CDR3 amino acids: CASSSTTSGYSSYNEQFF. The CDR3, as DNA: TGTGCCAGCTCCTCGACGACTAGCGGGTACAGCTCCTACAATGAGCAGTTCTTC.

This clone showed up just a few times. The rearrangement uses TRBV19 and TRBJ2-7; 7 nucleotides line up with TRBD1. V shed 4 bases, J shed 5 bases, and the junction held 5 bases outside the gene matches. CDR1 and CDR2 (germline): LNHDA, SQIVND (reference sequence). This CDR3 has 13 amino acids. CDR3 protein: CASSTSTGNEQYF. The CDR3 DNA reads as TGTGCCAGTAGTACTTCGACAGGGAACGAGCAGTACTTC. Using reference TRBV19 and TRBJ2-7 for the parts outside the CDR3, the full variable domain is DGGITQSPKYLFRKEGQNVTLSCEQNLNHDAMYWYRQDPGQGLRLIYYSQIVNDFQKGDIAEGYSVSREKKESFPLTVTSAQKNPTAFYLCASSTSTGNEQYFGPGTRLTVT.

The chain is built from TRBV11-1 and TRBJ2-4; 9 nucleotides align to TRBD1. This CDR3 comprises 14 residues. Germline CDR1 reads SGHAT; CDR2 reads FQDESV (reference sequence). After removal of 4 bases from V and 9 bases from J, the junction contained 7 bases not matched to a gene. In nucleotides, the CDR3 is TGTGCCAGCAGCTCGACAGGGGGTGTAAGCATTCAGTACTTC. The encoded protein is CASSSTGGVSIQYF.

About this clone itself: Different DNA sequences within this sample yield the same CDR3. The V call is TRBV7-6, the J call TRBJ2-1; D gene uncertain. Trimming cost V 6 bases and J 0 bases, with 9 bases left between them. Per germline, CDR1 SGHVS and CDR2 FNYEAQ. The CDR3 runs 14 residues. The CDR3 spells CASSLRSSYNEQFF. The CDR3 nucleotides are TGTGCCAGCAGTCTTCGTAGCTCCTACAATGAGCAGTTCTTC.

The gene calls are TRBV19 and TRBJ2-2; 8 bases map to TRBD1. The germline gives CDR1 LNHDA, CDR2 SQIVND (reference sequence). This CDR3 region has 13 residues. Trimming cost V 6 bases and J 8 bases; bases outside gene matches: 5. The CDR3 spells CASSDRGEGELFF. The CDR3 bases are TGTGCCAGTAGCGACAGGGGAGAGGGGGAGCTGTTTTTT. Variable domain in full (rest from reference TRBV19 and TRBJ2-2): DGGITQSPKYLFRKEGQNVTLSCEQNLNHDAMYWYRQDPGQGLRLIYYSQIVNDFQKGDIAEGYSVSREKKESFPLTVTSAQKNPTAFYLCASSDRGEGELFFGEGSRLTVL.

The chain employs TRBV5-1 and TRBJ2-2; 7 bases are a match to TRBD1. Germline V gene data show CDR1 as SGHRS and CDR2 as YFSETQ. J lost 2 bases, V lost 2 bases, and 3 bases had no gene match. The CDR3 runs 15 residues. The CDR3 DNA reads TGCGCCAGCAGCTTAAGACAGGGAAACACCGGGGAGCTGTTTTTT. Protein sequence: CASSLRQGNTGELFF.

The rearrangement joins TRBV27 to TRBJ1-5; 8 bases match TRBD1. Germline V gives CDR1 MNHEY, CDR2 SMNVEV (reference sequence). V gave up 2 bases and J gave up 1 base; unmatched junction bases: 4. The CDR3 length is 16 residues. The CDR3 DNA sequence: TGTGCCAGCAGTTTAAAGCAGGGGGCGAGCAATCAGCCCCAGCATTTT. Translation: CASSLKQGASNQPQHF.

In the case of this clone: Compared with germline, one end of the junction differs, possibly owing to a read error. Other DNA sequences in this sample translate to the same CDR3. The chain recombines TRBV29-1 with TRBJ2-3; no reliable D call. This CDR3 contains 9 residues. From germline, CDR1 is SQVTM and CDR2 ANQGSEA. In DNA, the CDR3 is TGCAGCGTTGGTAATACACAGTATTTT. This codes for CSVGNTQYF.

This chain joins TRBV2 and TRBJ2-2; the match to TRBD1 covers 7 bases. The CDR3 sequence is 12 residues long. Looked up from germline, CDR1 is SNHLY and CDR2 is FYNNEI. With 6 bases clipped from V and 7 bases from J, the junction kept 2 bases outside the gene matches. The CDR3 sequence is CASSRDSGELFF. The DNA for the CDR3 is TGTGCCAGCAGCCGGGACAGCGGGGAGCTGTTTTTT.

The CDR3 DNA follows: TGTGCCAGCAGCTTTTCCGGGACAGTATCCCCCGCCTACGAGCAGTACTTC. Translation: CASSFSGTVSPAYEQYF. The chain uses TRBV7-2 and TRBJ2-7, with 7 bases fitting TRBD1. The CDR3 is 17 residues long. J was trimmed by 2 bases and V by 3 bases; bases with no gene match: 13. From germline, CDR1 is SGHTA and CDR2 FQGNSA.

This clone has just one count. The genes are TRBV2 and TRBJ1-3; possible D gene TRBD1, 6 bases. CDR3 size: 14 residues. In germline, CDR1 is SNHLY, CDR2 FYNNEI. Trimming removed 3 bases at V and 3 bases at J, with 9 bases between. Here the CDR3 DNA reads TGTGCCAGCAGTGATGCAGGGGTTGGAAACACCATATATTTT. It encodes CASSDAGVGNTIYF.

This rearrangement joins TRBV11-3 to TRBJ2-7, with 7 bases aligning to TRBD1. The CDR3 sequence is 13 residues long. V was clipped by 8 bases and J by 7 bases; unmatched bases: 11. CDR1 and CDR2 from the germline V gene are SGHNT and YENEEA. CDR3 residues: CASVHRGPIEQYF. CDR3 nucleotide sequence: TGTGCCAGCGTGCACAGGGGCCCCATAGAGCAGTACTTC.

The V gene is TRBV11-2, the J gene TRBJ2-7; tentative D call: TRBD2 (5 bases). V gave up 5 bases and J gave up 1 base, with 15 bases separating them. CDR3 size: 15 residues. CDR1 and CDR2 from the germline V gene are SGHAT and FQNNGV. The CDR3 spells CASSLMLAQSYEQYF. CDR3 nucleotides: TGTGCCAGCAGCCTGATGCTAGCCCAATCCTACGAGCAGTACTTC.

The chain links TRBV20-1 to TRBJ2-1; D call uncertain. The CDR3 totals 11 residues. The V gene's germline CDR1 is DFQATT and CDR2 SNEGSKA (reference sequence). Trimming cost V 0 bases and J 5 bases, with 2 bases left between them. The CDR3 sequence is CSARDDNEQFF. CDR3 DNA: TGCAGTGCTAGAGACGACAATGAGCAGTTCTTC.

This clone was recorded at least ten times. The V and J genes are TRBV5-6 and TRBJ2-2, with D perhaps matching TRBD1 (5 bases). The germline V gene has CDR1 SGHDT and CDR2 YYEEEE. The CDR3 covers 16 residues. Trimming removed 7 bases at V and 1 base at J, with 17 bases between. The CDR3 bases are TGTGCCAGCGGGCTAGGGGCGAAACTGAACACCGGGGAGCTGTTTTTT. Translating gives CASGLGAKLNTGELFF. The entire variable domain, with the rest obtained from reference TRBV5-6 and TRBJ2-2, is as follows: DAGVTQSPTHLIKTRGQQVTLRCSPKSGHDTVSWYQQALGQGPQFIFQYYEEEERQRGNFPDRFSGHQFPNYSSELNVNALLLGDSALYLCASGLGAKLNTGELFFGEGSRLTVL.

This clone was detected only once. The chain employs TRBV28 and TRBJ1-4; D is unresolved. CDR1 MDHEN and CDR2 SYDVKM come from the germline V gene. Trimming removed 4 bases from V and 7 bases from J, with 7 bases in between. This CDR3 is built from 12 residues. The CDR3 sequence: CASSSLIEKLFF. For the CDR3, the DNA is TGTGCCAGCAGTTCACTGATTGAAAAACTGTTTTTT.

The sample holds a few counts of this clone. This sequence joins TRBV27 and TRBJ1-5, with 9 bases matching TRBD1. CDR3 length: 14 residues. Looked up from germline, CDR1 is MNHEY and CDR2 is SMNVEV (reference sequence). J gave up 5 bases and V 4 bases, and 3 bases lay outside the gene matches. CDR3 DNA: TGTGCCAGCAGTTATGGACAGGGGTATCAGCCCCAGCATTTT. Translating gives CASSYGQGYQPQHF.

This chain links TRBV5-6 with TRBJ2-5; D gene uncertain. The J call may be faulty, since TRBJ2-7 better matches the DNA end. The CDR3 has 15 amino acids. From germline, CDR1 is SGHDT and CDR2 YYEEEE. The CDR3 DNA follows: TGTGCCAGCAGCCCGAGCCCCGCAGGCTCCTACGAGCAGTACTTC. It translates to CASSPSPAGSYEQYF.

This clone has only a few counts. The DNA of the CDR3 is TGTGCCAGCAGTTACTCCCTTGGACAGGGTGTCACTGAAGCTTTCTTT. Protein: CASSYSLGQGVTEAFF. The chain recombines TRBV6-6 with TRBJ1-1, with 8 bases fitting TRBD1. This CDR3 has 16 amino acids. CDR1 and CDR2 from the germline V gene are MNHNY and SVGAGI (reference sequence). V trimming: 0 bases; J trimming: 4 bases; junction bases outside the gene matches: 7.

The gene calls are TRBV23-1 and TRBJ2-5; 7 nucleotides agree with TRBD1. Near its end, the DNA agrees better with TRBJ2-7, so the J call may be wrong. TRBV23-1 is placed among ORFs of uncertain function. This CDR3 is built from 13 residues. This CDR3 reads CASSDRVAHEQYF. The CDR3 DNA follows: TGCGCCAGCAGCGACAGGGTCGCCCACGAGCAGTACTTC.

V is TRBV28 and J is TRBJ2-7; TRBD1 matches 9 bases. This CDR3 has 16 residues. The ends lost 4 bases at V and 5 bases at J; junction bases unmatched: 12. Germline V gives CDR1 MDHEN, CDR2 SYDVKM. This chain's CDR3 is CASSWDSGTGRHEQYF. The DNA for the CDR3 is TGTGCCAGCAGTTGGGATTCCGGGACAGGGAGGCACGAGCAGTACTTC.

The V and J genes are TRBV6-5 and TRBJ1-3; D uncertain. The V gene lost 2 bases and the J gene lost 10 bases, with 12 bases spanning the gap. This CDR3 region has 13 residues. In germline, CDR1 is MNHEY, CDR2 SVGAGI. The CDR3, as DNA: TGTGCCAGCAGTTACAATATCGAGGGAACCATATATTTT. Its translation is CASSYNIEGTIYF.

The chain has TRBV7-9 and TRBJ2-1, with 7 bases that match TRBD2. The CDR3 is 15 residues long. Trimming at V came to 4 bases and at J to 7 bases, leaving 10 bases not matched to a gene. The germline V gene has CDR1 SEHNR and CDR2 FQNEAQ (reference sequence). CDR3 sequence (DNA): TGTGCCAGCAGCTCATCGGGGGGTTCTAGAAATGAGCAGTTCTTC. Amino acid sequence: CASSSSGGSRNEQFF.

V is TRBV18 and J is TRBJ1-1; 7 bases map to TRBD1. The V segment lost 3 bases and the J segment 6 bases; nucleotides outside the gene matches: 4. There are 13 residues in the CDR3. CDR1 and CDR2 (germline): KGHSH, LQKENI. The DNA of the CDR3 is TGTGCCAGCTCACCTTTACAGGGGTCTGAAGCTTTCTTT. It encodes CASSPLQGSEAFF.

The J gene is TRBJ1-1, the V gene TRBV5-5; D uncertain. CDR3 length equals 14 residues. V lost 7 bases and J lost 0, with 13 bases in between. Germline V gene sequence: CDR1 SGHKS, CDR2 YYEKEE (reference sequence). The DNA for the CDR3 is TGTGCCAGCGCCTTGAGGGTTATGAACACTGAAGCTTTCTTT. Protein: CASALRVMNTEAFF.

This chain joins TRBV5-1 and TRBJ1-5; the D gene is possibly TRBD1 (6 bases). This CDR3 comprises 15 residues. CDR1 is SGHRS, CDR2 YFSETQ, per germline. V was pared by 5 bases and J by 0 bases, with 12 bases between. The CDR3 nucleotides are TGCGCCAGCAGGGTGGGGGCCGATAGCAATCAGCCCCAGCATTTT. It specifies CASRVGADSNQPQHF.

The chain is built from TRBV6-1 and TRBJ2-1, with 10 nucleotides matching TRBD1. Germline V lookup: CDR1 MNHNS, CDR2 SASEGT. Germline trimming cut 8 bases from V and 2 bases from J; bases unmatched to any gene: 3. The CDR3 covers 14 residues. The CDR3, as DNA: TGTGCCAGCCTCGGACAGGGGGCCTACAATGAGCAGTTCTTC. Translated: CASLGQGAYNEQFF.

The rearrangement links TRBV27 to TRBJ2-1; 7 bases fit TRBD2. The germline CDR1 and CDR2 sequences are MNHEY and SMNVEV (reference sequence). The CDR3 extends over 15 amino acids. V gave up 7 bases and J gave up 9 bases; unmatched junction bases: 15. This chain's CDR3 is CASKGSRAGVGEQFF. The DNA for the CDR3 is TGTGCCAGCAAGGGGAGTAGGGCGGGGGTCGGTGAGCAGTTCTTC.